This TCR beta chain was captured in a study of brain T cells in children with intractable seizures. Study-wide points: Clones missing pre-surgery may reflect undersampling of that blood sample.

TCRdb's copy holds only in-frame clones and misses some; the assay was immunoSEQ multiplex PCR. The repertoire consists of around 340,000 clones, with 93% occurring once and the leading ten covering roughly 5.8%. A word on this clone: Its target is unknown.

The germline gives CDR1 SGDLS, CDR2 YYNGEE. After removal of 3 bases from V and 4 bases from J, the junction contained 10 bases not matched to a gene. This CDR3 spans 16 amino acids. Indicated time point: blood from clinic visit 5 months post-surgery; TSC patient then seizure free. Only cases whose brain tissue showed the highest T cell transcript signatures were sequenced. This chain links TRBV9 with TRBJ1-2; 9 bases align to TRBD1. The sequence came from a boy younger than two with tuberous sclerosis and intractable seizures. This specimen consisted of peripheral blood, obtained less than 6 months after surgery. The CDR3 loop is CASSAPQGASPYGYTF. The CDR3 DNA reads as TGTGCCAGCAGCGCGCCACAGGGGGCGAGTCCCTATGGCTACACCTTC. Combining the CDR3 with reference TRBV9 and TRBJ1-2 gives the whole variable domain DSGVTQTPKHLITATGQRVTLRCSPRSGDLSVYWYQQSLDQGLQFLIQYYNGEERAKGNILERFSAQQFPDLHSELNLSSLELGDSALYFCASSAPQGASPYGYTFGSGTRLTVV.